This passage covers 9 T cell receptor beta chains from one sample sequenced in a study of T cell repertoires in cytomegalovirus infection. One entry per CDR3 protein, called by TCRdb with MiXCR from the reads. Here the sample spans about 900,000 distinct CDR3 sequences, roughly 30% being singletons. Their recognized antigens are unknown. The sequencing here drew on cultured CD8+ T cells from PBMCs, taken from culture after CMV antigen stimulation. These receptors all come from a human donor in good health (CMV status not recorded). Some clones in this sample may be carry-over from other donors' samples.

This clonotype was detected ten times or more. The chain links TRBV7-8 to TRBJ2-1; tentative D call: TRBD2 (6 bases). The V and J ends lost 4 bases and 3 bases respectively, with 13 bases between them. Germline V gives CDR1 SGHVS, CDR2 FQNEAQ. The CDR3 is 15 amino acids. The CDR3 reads CASSSPGLHYNEQFF. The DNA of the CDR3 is TGTGCCAGCAGCTCCCCCGGACTACACTACAATGAGCAGTTCTTC. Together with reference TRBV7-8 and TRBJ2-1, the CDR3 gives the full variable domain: GAGVSQSPRYKVAKRGQDVALRCDPISGHVSLFWYQQALGQGPEFLTYFQNEAQLDKSGLPSDRFFAERPEGSVSTLKIQRTQQEDSAVYLCASSSPGLHYNEQFFGPGTRLTVL.

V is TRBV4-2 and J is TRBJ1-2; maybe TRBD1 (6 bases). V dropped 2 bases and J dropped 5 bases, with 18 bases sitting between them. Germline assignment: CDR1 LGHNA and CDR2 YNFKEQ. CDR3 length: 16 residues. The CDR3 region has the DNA TGTGCCAGCAGCCAAAAAAAGGCGGACAGACTGTATGGCTACACCTTC. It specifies CASSQKKADRLYGYTF.

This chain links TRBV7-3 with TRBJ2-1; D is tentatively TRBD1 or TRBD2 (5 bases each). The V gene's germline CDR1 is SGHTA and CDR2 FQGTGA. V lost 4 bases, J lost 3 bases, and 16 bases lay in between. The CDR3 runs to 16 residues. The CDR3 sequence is CASSSVEGSNYNEQFF. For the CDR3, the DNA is TGTGCCAGCAGCTCCGTTGAGGGGTCCAACTACAATGAGCAGTTCTTC.

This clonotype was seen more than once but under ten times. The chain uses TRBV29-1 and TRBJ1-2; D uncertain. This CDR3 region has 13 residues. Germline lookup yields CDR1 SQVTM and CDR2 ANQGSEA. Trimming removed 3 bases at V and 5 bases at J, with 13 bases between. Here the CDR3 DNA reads TGCAGCGTTGAGAGTGGTTCCGCTTATGGCTACACCTTC. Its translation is CSVESGSAYGYTF.

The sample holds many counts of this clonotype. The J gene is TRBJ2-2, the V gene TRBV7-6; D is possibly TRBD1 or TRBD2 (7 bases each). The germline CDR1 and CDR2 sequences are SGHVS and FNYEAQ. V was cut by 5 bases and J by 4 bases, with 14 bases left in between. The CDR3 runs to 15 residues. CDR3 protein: CASSPGGASTGELFF. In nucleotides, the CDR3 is TGTGCCAGCAGCCCAGGGGGGGCAAGCACCGGGGAGCTGTTTTTT.

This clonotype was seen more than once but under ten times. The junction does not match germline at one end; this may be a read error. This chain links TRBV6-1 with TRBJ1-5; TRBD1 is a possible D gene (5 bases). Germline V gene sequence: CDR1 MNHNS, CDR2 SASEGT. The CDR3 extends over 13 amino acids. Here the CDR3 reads CAGRASSNQPQHF. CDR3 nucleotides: TGTGCCGGCAGGGCTAGTAGCAATCAGCCCCAGCATTTT.

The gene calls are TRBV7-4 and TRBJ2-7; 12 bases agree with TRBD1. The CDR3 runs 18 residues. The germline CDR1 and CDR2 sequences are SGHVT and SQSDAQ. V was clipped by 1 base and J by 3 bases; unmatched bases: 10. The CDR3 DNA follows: TGTGCCAGCAGCTTAGAAGATTCCGGGACAGGGGGCTTCTACGAGCAGTACTTC. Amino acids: CASSLEDSGTGGFYEQYF.

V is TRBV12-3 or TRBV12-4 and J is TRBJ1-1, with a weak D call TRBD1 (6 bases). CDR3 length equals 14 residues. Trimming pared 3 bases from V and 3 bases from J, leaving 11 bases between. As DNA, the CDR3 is TGTGCCAGCAGTTTTCGGGGGGCCTACACTGAAGCTTTCTTT. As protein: CASSFRGAYTEAFF.

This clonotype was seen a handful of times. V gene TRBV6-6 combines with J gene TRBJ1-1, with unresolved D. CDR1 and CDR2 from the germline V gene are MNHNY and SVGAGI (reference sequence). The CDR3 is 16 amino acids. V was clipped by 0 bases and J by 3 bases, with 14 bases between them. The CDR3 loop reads CASSYSRRLLDTEAFF. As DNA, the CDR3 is TGTGCCAGCAGTTACTCGAGGAGGTTGTTGGACACTGAAGCTTTCTTT.